Presented here are 4 T cell receptor beta chains from one specimen sequenced in a study of cytomegalovirus exposure and HLA in healthy donors. Amplification used 60 Vbeta primers and 13 Jbeta primers. TCRdb keeps only in-frame clones here, not all; method: immunoSEQ multiplex PCR. This table has 75,000 or so clones, roughly four fifths appearing once. Material for sequencing was PBMCs. The receptors were sampled from a woman aged 30 to 39 in good health and CMV-seropositive.

In its sample, this clone was seen once. The chain couples TRBV11-2 to TRBJ1-1, with 9 bases fitting TRBD1. This CDR3 comprises 14 residues. The germline V gene encodes CDR1 SGHAT and CDR2 FQNNGV. J lost 7 bases, V lost 1 base, and 4 bases had no gene match. The CDR3 DNA follows: TGTGCCAGCAGCTTAGGGGACAGGGTGGGTGAAGCTTTCTTT. Translation gives CASSLGDRVGEAFF.

The chain employs TRBV6-5 and TRBJ1-1; 8 bases are a match to TRBD1. This CDR3 spans 14 amino acids. Looked up from germline, CDR1 is MNHEY and CDR2 is SVGAGI. J gave up 0 bases and V 5 bases, and 2 bases lay outside the gene matches. This CDR3 is CASSPRGLNTEAFF. The CDR3 region has the DNA TGTGCCAGCAGTCCCAGGGGGCTGAACACTGAAGCTTTCTTT.

The V and J genes are TRBV2 and TRBJ1-2; 8 positions agree with TRBD1. CDR1 and CDR2 (germline): SNHLY, FYNNEI. This CDR3 comprises 14 residues. J was trimmed by 2 bases and V by 6 bases; bases with no gene match: 5. CDR3 nucleotide sequence: TGTGCCAGCAGCCTTAGACAGGGGAACTATGGCTACACCTTC. Its protein is CASSLRQGNYGYTF. The full variable domain, its missing parts supplied by reference TRBV2 and TRBJ1-2, is EPEVTQTPSHQVTQMGQEVILRCVPISNHLYFYWYRQILGQKVEFLVSFYNNEISEKSEIFDDQFSVERPDGSNFTLKIRSTKLEDSAMYFCASSLRQGNYGYTFGSGTRLTVV.

This clone was seen a single time. The rearrangement uses TRBV18 and TRBJ1-2; tentative D call: TRBD1 (6 bases). The CDR3 consists of 13 residues. The germline gives CDR1 KGHSH, CDR2 LQKENI. Trimming removed 6 bases at V and 9 bases at J, with 17 bases between. In nucleotides, the CDR3 is TGTGCCAGCTCTCCCAAGGGGGAGACGAGCTACACCTTC. Translating it yields CASSPKGETSYTF.